Listed below are T cell receptor beta chains from one sample, sequenced in a study of blood T cell repertoires in COVID-19. Produced via immunoSEQ multiplex PCR; TCRdb's table is partial and in-frame only. The sample includes 200,000 to 300,000 clones, around four fifths of them seen just once. The specimen sequenced was peripheral blood. These receptors came from a woman aged 55-70 years with active or convalescent COVID-19. Each CDR3 is given with its conserved first and last residue. The D gene is left open where the match is weak.

v_gene: TRBV9; j_gene: TRBJ2-2; d_gene: -; CDR3aa: CASTRLLTGELFF
v_gene: TRBV5-8; j_gene: TRBJ2-7; d_gene: TRBD1; CDR3aa: CASSRPGQGGYEQYF
v_gene: TRBV19; j_gene: TRBJ1-5; d_gene: -; CDR3aa: CASRGDYSNQPQHF
v_gene: TRBV9; j_gene: TRBJ1-2; d_gene: -; CDR3aa: CASSVNHRPNYGYTF
v_gene: TRBV5-5; j_gene: TRBJ2-3; d_gene: TRBD2; CDR3aa: CASSLGPSGGAADTQYF
v_gene: TRBV7-9; j_gene: TRBJ1-2; d_gene: TRBD1; CDR3aa: CASSSPDRGANYGYTF
v_gene: TRBV5-1; j_gene: TRBJ2-7; d_gene: TRBD2; CDR3aa: CASSYQSGRARDYEQYF
v_gene: TRBV24-1; j_gene: TRBJ1-2; d_gene: -; CDR3aa: CATSDQGHNYGYTF
v_gene: TRBV20-1; j_gene: TRBJ2-5; d_gene: TRBD2; CDR3aa: CSASRPPGTSGSQTQYF
v_gene: TRBV2; j_gene: TRBJ2-2; d_gene: TRBD1; CDR3aa: CASSPDRVNTGELFF
v_gene: TRBV4-1; j_gene: TRBJ1-3; d_gene: -; CDR3aa: CASSQGRGPGNTIYF
v_gene: TRBV11-3; j_gene: TRBJ2-3; d_gene: TRBD1; CDR3aa: CASSLGGTGLTDTQYF
v_gene: TRBV11-2; j_gene: TRBJ2-5; d_gene: -; CDR3aa: CASSLEVRRWETQYF
v_gene: TRBV2; j_gene: TRBJ2-6; d_gene: -; CDR3aa: CATTGTGANVLTF
v_gene: TRBV2; j_gene: TRBJ2-5; d_gene: TRBD2; CDR3aa: CASRGGNQETQYF
v_gene: TRBV7-2; j_gene: TRBJ2-2; d_gene: TRBD1; CDR3aa: CASSLTGVNTGELFF
v_gene: TRBV9; j_gene: TRBJ1-2; d_gene: -; CDR3aa: CASSVVGGYGYTF
v_gene: TRBV7-9; j_gene: TRBJ2-1; d_gene: -; CDR3aa: CASSPVLVINNEQFF
v_gene: TRBV14; j_gene: TRBJ2-7; d_gene: -; CDR3aa: CASSQDRWGDEQYF
v_gene: TRBV18; j_gene: TRBJ2-2; d_gene: -; CDR3aa: CASSRYTDSNTGELFF
v_gene: TRBV11-3; j_gene: TRBJ2-5; d_gene: TRBD2; CDR3aa: CASSTGLAGGQETQYF